The rows below give T cell receptor beta chains drawn from one sample of a study of radiotherapy plus CTLA-4 blockade in lung cancer. Using immunoSEQ multiplex PCR, the repertoire was profiled, and TCRdb retains in-frame clones only, with some absent. The table records tens of thousands of clones, less than 85% of them present only once. The sequencing used peripheral blood, collected from a patient treated with radiotherapy plus ipilimumab. The origin of the receptors is a human donor with non-small cell lung cancer who had a complete response to radiotherapy plus ipilimumab. CDR3s include the opening cysteine and the closing phenylalanine or tryptophan. Fields, in order: clone size, D gene, V gene, J gene, CDR3 DNA, CDR3 protein. A D gene is named only where the DNA matches it firmly. Not every row has a clone size; where given, it reads once, few, many or a size class.

few	TRBD1	TRBV19	TRBJ1-3	TGTGCCAGTAGCCCCCGTACAGGGGGCACAAACACCATATATTTT	CASSPRTGGTNTIYF
-	-	TRBV9	TRBJ2-3	TGTGCCAGCAGCGCCATTCCCTGGGCGGATACGCAGTATTTT	CASSAIPWADTQYF
-	-	TRBV2	TRBJ2-1	TGTGCCAGCAGTGAGGGAGGTGGGGTGCGTGAGCAGTTCTTC	CASSEGGGVREQFF
-	TRBD1	TRBV11-3	TRBJ2-7	TGTGCCAGCAGCGCCCGGACAGGGTCGATCTACGAGCAGTACTTC	CASSARTGSIYEQYF
-	-	TRBV5-1	TRBJ1-2	TGCGCCAGCAGCGGAGACGGAAACTATGGCTACACCTTC	CASSGDGNYGYTF
-	-	TRBV25-1	TRBJ2-3	TGTGCCAGCCAACAGATCCAGGGGGGTACGCAGTATTTT	CASQQIQGGTQYF
-	-	TRBV7-2	TRBJ2-1	TGTGCCAGCAGCTTAGGCTACTACAATGAGCAGTTCTTC	CASSLGYYNEQFF
-	-	TRBV5-4	TRBJ1-2	TGTGCCAGCAGACGCCCGACAGATAACTATGGCTACACCTTC	CASRRPTDNYGYTF
-	-	TRBV7-2	TRBJ1-1	TGTGCCAGCAGCTCCCTAGGGGGGAACACTGAAGCTTTCTTT	CASSSLGGNTEAFF
-	-	TRBV5-1	TRBJ1-2	TGCGCCAGCAGCGCGTCCCCTAGCTATGGCTACACCTTC	CASSASPSYGYTF
-	TRBD1	TRBV30	TRBJ1-4	TGTGCCTGGAAAAAAGGACAGGGGCTTAATGAAAAACTGTTTTTT	CAWKKGQGLNEKLFF
-	TRBD2	TRBV2	TRBJ2-1	TGTGCCAGCAGCACGACTAGCACTCAGTTCTTC	CASSTTSTQFF